Shown below are 18 T cell receptor beta chains from a single sample sequenced in a study of identical twins. In TCRdb, the 5' RACE reads were re-called with MiXCR into one record per CDR3 protein. The data contain roughly 250,000 distinct CDR3 sequences, around 15% of them singletons. Specimen: memory (CD45RO+) T cells sorted from blood. These receptors were collected from a woman aged 18 to 35 in good health.

This clonotype was counted ten times or more. The V call is TRBV20-1, the J call TRBJ2-5; TRBD2 matches 11 bases. The V and J ends lost 3 bases and 5 bases, in that order; junction bases with no gene match: 5. Germline assignment: CDR1 DFQATT and CDR2 SNEGSKA (reference sequence). There are 14 residues in the CDR3. CDR3 protein: CSASLAGGVETQYF. DNA of the CDR3: TGCAGTGCTAGTCTAGCGGGAGGCGTGGAGACCCAGTACTTC.

This chain joins TRBV19 and TRBJ2-2; D call uncertain. The germline V and J ends were trimmed by 4 bases and 6 bases, with 15 bases remaining between them. The CDR3 extends over 15 amino acids. Germline lookup yields CDR1 LNHDA and CDR2 SQIVND (reference sequence). The CDR3 nucleotides read TGTGCCAGTAGTAACCAGGCTGGGTATTCCGGGGAGCTGTTTTTT. Amino acids: CASSNQAGYSGELFF. Together with reference TRBV19 and TRBJ2-2, the CDR3 gives the full variable domain: DGGITQSPKYLFRKEGQNVTLSCEQNLNHDAMYWYRQDPGQGLRLIYYSQIVNDFQKGDIAEGYSVSREKKESFPLTVTSAQKNPTAFYLCASSNQAGYSGELFFGEGSRLTVL.

Concerning this clonotype itself: One end of the junction does not line up with germline, which may come from a read error. The rearrangement joins TRBV12-3 or TRBV12-4 to TRBJ2-2, with 13 nucleotides matching TRBD2. The CDR3 contains 19 residues. The CDR3 DNA is TGTACCAGCAGTTTAGCGCTCAGGGGACTAGCGGGACGCACCGGGGAGCTGTTTTTT. Its protein product is CTSSLALRGLAGRTGELFF.

The chain uses TRBV18 and TRBJ1-1; 11 bases align to TRBD1. CDR3 length: 17 residues. Trimming cost V 3 bases and J 5 bases; bases outside gene matches: 11. Germline assignment: CDR1 KGHSH and CDR2 LQKENI. Here the CDR3 reads CASSPTGTGGVGTEAFF. The CDR3, as DNA: TGTGCCAGCTCACCGACAGGGACAGGGGGAGTGGGGACTGAAGCTTTCTTT.

V is TRBV20-1 and J is TRBJ2-5, with D tentatively TRBD2 (5 bases). Germline V gene data show CDR1 as DFQATT and CDR2 as SNEGSKA (reference sequence). This CDR3 contains 13 residues. V lost 1 base and J 1 base, leaving 7 bases between the germline ends. The CDR3: CSARAAGQETQYF. In DNA, the CDR3 is TGCAGTGCTAGAGCGGCGGGCCAAGAGACCCAGTACTTC.

The rearrangement links TRBV7-9 to TRBJ1-3; TRBD1 matches 7 bases. The CDR3 spans 14 residues. Germline V gene sequence: CDR1 SEHNR, CDR2 FQNEAQ (reference sequence). The trim removed 9 bases at V and 2 bases at J, leaving 7 bases unmatched. The CDR3 coding sequence is TGTGCCAGAGACGAGACAGGGACTGGAAACACCATATATTTT. Translation gives CARDETGTGNTIYF.

This clonotype was recorded a few times. The chain uses TRBV5-1 and TRBJ2-2, with 7 bases lining up with TRBD2. Germline loops: CDR1 SGHRS, CDR2 YFSETQ. V shed 5 bases, J shed 1 base, and the junction held 11 bases outside the gene matches. The CDR3 sequence is 17 residues long. The CDR3: CASSSSLAVQNTGELFF. Written as DNA, the CDR3 is TGCGCCAGCAGTTCATCTCTAGCGGTTCAGAACACCGGGGAGCTGTTTTTT. The variable domain in full, completed from reference TRBV5-1 and TRBJ2-2, reads KAGVTQTPRYLIKTRGQQVTLSCSPISGHRSVSWYQQTPGQGLQFLFEYFSETQRNKGNFPGRFSGRQFSNSRSEMNVSTLELGDSALYLCASSSSLAVQNTGELFFGEGSRLTVL.

This clonotype came up many times. This chain uses TRBV15 with TRBJ2-1; 13 positions match TRBD2. The CDR3 covers 16 residues. Germline V gene lookup returns CDR1 LNHNV and CDR2 YYDKDF (reference sequence). The trim removed 4 bases at V and 8 bases at J, leaving 8 bases unmatched. This CDR3 reads CATSKGGTSGEYEQFF. CDR3 in DNA: TGTGCCACCAGCAAGGGCGGGACTAGCGGGGAGTATGAGCAGTTCTTC.

This clonotype came up many times. The V gene is TRBV2, the J gene TRBJ1-1; perhaps TRBD1 as D (5 bases). Trimming took 4 bases from V and 11 from J, leaving 20 bases between them. Germline lookup yields CDR1 SNHLY and CDR2 FYNNEI. This CDR3 is 14 amino acids long. The chain's CDR3 is CASSGRTSGLKAFF. The DNA of the CDR3 is TGTGCCAGCAGTGGCAGAACCTCAGGGTTAAAGGCTTTCTTT.

The CDR3 DNA reads as TGTGCCTTGAGCCCCGGGGCTCGCACAGATACGCAGTATTTT. Its translation is CALSPGARTDTQYF. The chain carries TRBV10-3 and TRBJ2-3; TRBD1 or TRBD2 may be the D gene (5 bases each). There are 14 residues in the CDR3. The V and J ends lost 11 bases and 1 base respectively, with 16 bases between them. The V gene's germline CDR1 is ENHRY and CDR2 SYGVKD.

There are many counts of this clonotype. The chain joins TRBV15 to TRBJ1-6, with D hard to call. The CDR3 has 14 residues. Germline-derived CDR1 and CDR2 are LNHNV and YYDKDF (reference sequence). Between the trimmed V and J ends, which lost 5 bases and 7 bases, there was a span of 12 bases. This CDR3 is CATSEHTRNSPLHF. For the CDR3, the DNA is TGTGCCACCAGCGAACACACGAGGAATTCACCCCTCCACTTT.

This clonotype occurred a few times. The gene calls are TRBV11-2 and TRBJ2-5; weak D call: TRBD1 (8 bases). Trimming removed 5 bases at V and 4 bases at J, with 17 bases between. Germline CDR1 SGHAT, CDR2 FQNNGV. This CDR3 contains 15 residues. The CDR3 sequence: CASSPTGGGRETQYF. The CDR3 DNA reads TGTGCCAGCAGCCCCACAGGGGGGGGTCGAGAGACCCAGTACTTC.

On this clonotype: A much more abundant neighbour one base away suggests this may be a read error. This chain connects TRBV14 to TRBJ2-1, with D perhaps TRBD1 (5 bases). Germline CDR1 SGHDN, CDR2 FVKESK. The CDR3 is 13 residues long. The chain's CDR3 is CACSQDLGAEQFF. Here the CDR3 DNA reads TGTGCCTGCAGTCAAGATCTTGGGGCTGAGCAGTTCTTC.

The chain has TRBV3-1 and TRBJ2-3, with D possibly being TRBD1 (6 bases). The CDR3 is 16 amino acids. Between the trimmed V and J ends, which lost 5 bases and 0 bases, there was a span of 15 bases. Germline V lookup: CDR1 LGHDT, CDR2 YNNKEL (reference sequence). This CDR3 reads CASSRRIGGSTDTQYF. DNA of the CDR3: TGTGCCAGCAGCAGGAGGATAGGGGGTAGCACAGATACGCAGTATTTT.

This clonotype was seen ten or more times. The chain links TRBV4-2 to TRBJ2-5; tentatively, D is TRBD1 (5 bases). The germline V gene encodes CDR1 LGHNA and CDR2 YNFKEQ. The CDR3 sequence is 14 residues long. The V gene lost 1 base and the J gene lost 4 bases, with 10 bases spanning the gap. CDR3 protein: CASSQVQVGETQYF. CDR3 coding DNA: TGTGCCAGCAGCCAAGTACAGGTCGGAGAGACCCAGTACTTC.

The V gene is TRBV15, the J gene TRBJ1-2; D is ambiguous. The CDR3 is 13 amino acids. Germline V CDR1 and CDR2: LNHNV, YYDKDF (reference sequence). V gave up 6 bases and J gave up 9 bases, with 17 bases separating them. The CDR3 nucleotides are TGTGCCACCAGTTCGGCCGCTTTCGGGAGCTACACCTTC. Its translation is CATSSAAFGSYTF.

In this sample, this clonotype turned up many times. The chain joins TRBV7-9 to TRBJ2-1; D remains ambiguous. The CDR3 consists of 12 residues. V was pared by 0 bases and J by 6 bases, with 3 bases between. The germline CDR1 and CDR2 sequences are SEHNR and FQNEAQ (reference sequence). CDR3 region: CASSLASNEQFF. CDR3 sequence (DNA): TGTGCCAGCAGCTTAGCGTCCAATGAGCAGTTCTTC.

The CDR3, as DNA: TGTGCCAGCAGCGTAGGGACTAGCGGGAGCGAGACCCAGTACTTC. Protein: CASSVGTSGSETQYF. The V and J genes are TRBV9 and TRBJ2-5; 13 bases fit TRBD2. The CDR3 is made up of 15 amino acids. The J segment lost 5 bases and the V segment lost 0 bases, leaving 1 base of the junction unmatched. Looked up from germline, CDR1 is SGDLS and CDR2 is YYNGEE.